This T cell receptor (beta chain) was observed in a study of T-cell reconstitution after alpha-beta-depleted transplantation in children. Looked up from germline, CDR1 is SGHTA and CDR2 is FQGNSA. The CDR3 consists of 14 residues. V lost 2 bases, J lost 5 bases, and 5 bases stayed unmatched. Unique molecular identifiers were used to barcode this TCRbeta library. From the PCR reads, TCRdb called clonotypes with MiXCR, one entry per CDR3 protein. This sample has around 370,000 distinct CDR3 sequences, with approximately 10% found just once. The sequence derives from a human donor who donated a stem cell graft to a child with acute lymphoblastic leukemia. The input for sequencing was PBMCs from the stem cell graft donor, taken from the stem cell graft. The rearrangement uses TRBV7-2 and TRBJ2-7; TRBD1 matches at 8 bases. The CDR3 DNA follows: TGTGCCAGCAGCTTATGGACAGGGAGTGACGAGCAGTACTTC. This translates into CASSLWTGSDEQYF.